Below are 11 T cell receptor beta chains sequenced from a single sample in a study of blood T cells in healthy people across ages. Alongside a J-beta primer mix, a sample-barcoded 5' primer served in a second PCR lasting about 6 to 11 cycles. One entry per CDR3 protein, called by TCRdb with MiXCR from the 5' RACE reads. The sample includes around 580,000 distinct CDR3 sequences, less than 60% seen only once; the top ten take approximately 25%. Sequencing input: blood. These receptors were obtained from a man older than 75 in good health.

Turning to this clonotype: One end of the junction varies from germline; a read error may be responsible. The rearrangement joins TRBV18 to TRBJ1-2, with a weak D call TRBD1 (6 bases). Germline CDR1 KGHSH, CDR2 LQKENI. This CDR3 is built from 14 residues. CDR3 protein: CANSPGEANYGYTF. CDR3 sequence (DNA): TGTGCCAACTCACCAGGGGAGGCTAACTATGGCTACACCTTC.

This clonotype occurred a few times. This sequence joins TRBV7-2 and TRBJ2-5, with D unresolved. The J call may be mistaken, given a closer DNA end match to TRBJ2-7. This CDR3 is 16 amino acids long. Germline V gene sequence: CDR1 SGHTA, CDR2 FQGNSA. CDR3 nucleotide sequence: TGTGCCAGCAGCTCCTCCTTAGGGAACCCCTGGGGCGAGCAGTACTTC. Translation: CASSSSLGNPWGEQYF.

A few counts support this clonotype. The chain has TRBV5-1 and TRBJ2-6; 10 bases map to TRBD1. Trimming at V came to 0 bases and at J to 2 bases, leaving 2 bases not matched to a gene. The germline gives CDR1 SGHRS, CDR2 YFSETQ. CDR3 length: 17 amino acids. The CDR3 is CASSLGDRGAGANVLTF. As DNA, the CDR3 is TGCGCCAGCAGCTTGGGGGACAGGGGTGCTGGGGCCAACGTCCTGACTTTC.

This clonotype has at least ten counts. This sequence joins TRBV6-6 and TRBJ2-2; 7 bases are shared with TRBD1. V was pared by 6 bases and J by 1 base, with 5 bases of the junction left unmatched. The CDR3 consists of 15 residues. The germline gives CDR1 MNHNY, CDR2 SVGAGI (reference sequence). In nucleotides, the CDR3 is TGTGCCAGCAGACTAAACAGGGGGAACACCGGGGAGCTGTTTTTT. As protein: CASRLNRGNTGELFF.

About this clonotype: This may be a read error: a much more frequent sequence differs by one nucleotide. In nucleotides, the CDR3 is TGTGCCAGCAGTCAGAACACAGGTACGCAGTATTTT. Translated, it gives CASSQNTGTQYF. The J gene is TRBJ2-3, the V gene TRBV6-6; perhaps TRBD1 as D (5 bases). Looked up from germline, CDR1 is MNHNY and CDR2 is SVGAGI (reference sequence). This CDR3 comprises 12 residues.

V gene TRBV12-5 combines with J gene TRBJ1-1; D is perhaps TRBD1 (6 bases). V lost 6 bases to trimming and J lost 2 bases, with 10 bases between them. Germline V gives CDR1 LGHNT, CDR2 FRNRAP. This CDR3 is built from 13 residues. The CDR3: CASGKGGNTEAFF. The CDR3 DNA follows: TGTGCTAGTGGAAAGGGGGGAAACACTGAAGCTTTCTTT.

The chain uses TRBV29-1 and TRBJ1-1; tentative D call: TRBD1 (6 bases). The CDR3 covers 13 residues. Looked up from germline, CDR1 is SQVTM and CDR2 is ANQGSEA. Trimming removed 6 bases from V and 1 base from J, with 12 bases in between. This CDR3 reads CSVRRGGNTEAFF. The CDR3 coding sequence is TGCAGCGTAAGGAGAGGGGGGAACACTGAAGCTTTCTTT. Full variable domain (missing parts from reference TRBV29-1 and TRBJ1-1): SAVISQKPSRDICQRGTSLTIQCQVDSQVTMMFWYRQQPGQSLTLIATANQGSEATYESGFVIDKFPISRPNLTFSTLTVSNMSPEDSSIYLCSVRRGGNTEAFFGQGTRLTVV.

Note on this clonotype: The junction and the germline gene differ at one end; a read error may be behind it. J is TRBJ1-2 and V is TRBV12-3 or TRBV12-4, with 7 bases that match TRBD1. The CDR3 extends over 15 amino acids. This CDR3 is CASSLDRAPLWGYTF. Written as DNA, the CDR3 is TGTGCCAGCAGCTTAGACAGGGCCCCTCTATGGGGCTACACCTTC.

The chain recombines TRBV10-3 with TRBJ2-1, with D perhaps matching TRBD1 (6 bases). The germline V gene encodes CDR1 ENHRY and CDR2 SYGVKD. Trimming pared 2 bases from V and 3 bases from J, leaving 11 bases between. The CDR3 spans 15 residues. The CDR3 loop is CAISEVTGLYNEQFF. CDR3 nucleotide sequence: TGTGCCATCAGTGAGGTGACAGGTCTCTACAATGAGCAGTTCTTC.

This clonotype showed up just a few times. The chain employs TRBV5-1 and TRBJ2-5, with 10 bases lining up with TRBD2. The V segment lost 3 bases and the J segment 5 bases; nucleotides outside the gene matches: 13. Germline assignment: CDR1 SGHRS and CDR2 YFSETQ. The CDR3 contains 17 residues. The CDR3 nucleotides are TGCGCCAGCAGCTGGGCTAGCGGGGGTTCAGTTCTGGAGACCCAGTACTTC. Translated, it gives CASSWASGGSVLETQYF.

The chain links TRBV30 to TRBJ2-7; D call uncertain. Trimming pared 2 bases from V and 3 bases from J, leaving 8 bases between. CDR3 length equals 12 residues. Germline V gene data show CDR1 as GTSNPN and CDR2 as SVGIG (reference sequence). CDR3 DNA sequence: TGTGCCTGGAGTCGACCAGGCTACGAGCAGTACTTC. It specifies CAWSRPGYEQYF. Using reference TRBV30 and TRBJ2-7 for the parts outside the CDR3, the full variable domain is SQTIHQWPATLVQPVGSPLSLECTVEGTSNPNLYWYRQAAGRGLQLLFYSVGIGQISSEVPQNLSASRPQDRQFILSSKKLLLSDSGFYLCAWSRPGYEQYFGPGTRLTVT.